This is a list of T cell receptor beta chains from one sample in a study of blood T cells in healthy people across ages. TCRdb called the 5' RACE reads again in MiXCR, with one record for every CDR3 protein. The table has roughly 640,000 distinct CDR3 sequences, roughly 30% seen once; the top ten hold around 16%. The sample taken for sequencing was blood. The receptors stem from a woman older than 75 in good health. The CDR3 runs from the conserved cysteine through the conserved F or W. D genes are given only for firm matches. The size field is filled for only some rows; it gives once, few, many or a size class.

d_gene,v_gene,j_gene,abundance,CDR3nt,CDR3aa
TRBD2,TRBV5-1,TRBJ2-2,-,TGCGCCAGCAGCCCGACCTTGAGCGGGGGTTCGAGTGGGGAGCTGTTTTTT,CASSPTLSGGSSGELFF
TRBD1,TRBV7-2,TRBJ2-7,many,TGTGCCAGCAGCTTAAGGGGGCGCCCCTACGAGCAGTACTTC,CASSLRGRPYEQYF
TRBD1,TRBV20-1,TRBJ2-1,many,TGCAGTGCTAATCCGGGACAGGGGTTCTACAATGAGCAGTTCTTC,CSANPGQGFYNEQFF
-,TRBV30,TRBJ2-7,many,TGTGCCGCACGCCACGGGACCTCCTACGAGCAGTACTTC,CAARHGTSYEQYF
-,TRBV5-1,TRBJ1-5,many,TGCGCCAGCAGCTTGAGGGGGGGCAGTCAGCCCCAGCATTTT,CASSLRGGSQPQHF
-,TRBV5-1,TRBJ1-1,few,TGCGCCAGCAGCGTTGGAAACCCGAACACTGAAGCTTTCTTT,CASSVGNPNTEAFF
-,TRBV7-2,TRBJ1-2,many,TGTGCCAGCAGCCCCCCGGAGGGCGGCTACACCTTC,CASSPPEGGYTF
TRBD1,TRBV6-1,TRBJ1-6,few,TGTGCCAGCAGGATTGACAGGGGGGTCAGTTCACCCCTCCACTTT,CASRIDRGVSSPLHF
-,TRBV12-3/TRBV12-4,TRBJ1-5,-,TGTGCCAGCAGGCAGGGGACGGGCAATCAGCCCCAGCATTTT,CASRQGTGNQPQHF
-,TRBV5-1,TRBJ1-1,few,TGCGCCAGCAGCCCCCAGGACAGCGTTATTGTGACTGAAGCTTTCTTT,CASSPQDSVIVTEAFF
-,TRBV5-6,TRBJ2-1,many,TGTGCCAGCGGACTCGATTACAATGAGCAGTTCTTC,CASGLDYNEQFF
-,TRBV9,TRBJ2-5,many,TGTGCCAGCAGCCGCCGAGGGGAGGCCCAAGAGACCCAGTACTTC,CASSRRGEAQETQYF
-,TRBV6-6,TRBJ2-1,many,TGTGCCAGCAGTTTCCCCGGACTAACAGGGGACAATGAGCAGTTCTTC,CASSFPGLTGDNEQFF
TRBD1,TRBV5-4,TRBJ2-1,many,TGTGCCAGCAGCCTGGACAGGGGCGCGATGCTCAATGAGCAGTTCTTC,CASSLDRGAMLNEQFF
-,TRBV6-2/TRBV6-3,TRBJ1-1,few,TGTGCCAGCACGGGGACGAACACTGAAGCTTTCTTT,CASTGTNTEAFF
TRBD1,TRBV24-1,TRBJ2-3,many,TGTGCCACCAGTCGTGCAGGGGGAAGCACAGATACGCAGTATTTT,CATSRAGGSTDTQYF
-,TRBV7-8,TRBJ2-7,many,TGTGCCAGCAGCCCCCGGGTCCAACCTATTTACGAGCAGTACTTC,CASSPRVQPIYEQYF
-,TRBV7-7,TRBJ2-5,many,TGTGCTAGCAGCTTAGGAGGAGGGCTGAGGACCCAGTACTTC,CASSLGGGLRTQYF
-,TRBV20-1,TRBJ1-5,many,TGCAGTGCTAGCCAGAGTAGCAATCAGCCCCAGCATTTT,CSASQSSNQPQHF
TRBD1,TRBV5-1,TRBJ1-2,many,TGTGCCAGCAGCCGGGACAGGGGTTATGGCTACACCTTC,CASSRDRGYGYTF
-,TRBV20-1,TRBJ2-2,-,TGCAGTGCTCCGGACAAGGCTATATCGAACACCGGGGAGCTGTTTTTT,CSAPDKAISNTGELFF
TRBD1,TRBV7-2,TRBJ2-2,-,TGTGCCAGCAGCTTAGAGACAGGGGGCATCACCGGGGGGCTGTTTTTT,CASSLETGGITGGLFF
TRBD1,TRBV20-1,TRBJ2-3,-,TGCAGTGCTAGAGAAGACAGGGGTGATGCAGATACGCAGTATTTT,CSAREDRGDADTQYF
TRBD1,TRBV7-2,TRBJ1-6,-,TGTGCCAGCAGCTTATGGGGGTGGTTGTCACAGGGGACTTCACCCCGCCACTTT,CASSLWGWLSQGTSPRHF
-,TRBV9,TRBJ2-6,many,TGTGCCAGCGCTAAGGGGAGCTCTGGGGCCAACGTCCTGACTTTC,CASAKGSSGANVLTF